This T cell receptor (beta chain) was identified in a study of blood T cell repertoires in COVID-19 (TCRdb year 2020). Some background on the complete study: Collaborator samples came from the United States, Italy and Spain and covered acute and convalescent phases of COVID-19. The prospective study material was composed of cDNA or gDNA derived from T cells, B-cell-depleted T cells, or PBMCs. Subjects who had been exposed to COVID-19, were actively infected with it, or had recovered from it provided the deeply sampled blood TCRbeta repertoires that made up the dataset. The repertoires were released in a freely available public database intended as a resource for research on the immune response to SARS-CoV-2. The samples were drawn from the first 160 participants of the ongoing ImmuneRACE study and from 950 to 1,500 subjects provided by 6 global collaborators. The sample metadata nearly always contained a de-identified subject ID, COVID-19 status, age in years and sex. Where available, HLA class I and class II types were obtained from metadata supplied by the sample provider rather than from assay-based typing. The investigation overall reported the following: The amount of clinical and demographic metadata varied by source and participant and was provided uncurated.

Each collaborating institution followed its own protocols to collect whole blood in K2EDTA tubes. Collaborator samples were shipped for TCRbeta analysis as frozen whole blood, isolated PBMCs, or DNA extracted from either sample type. TCRbeta CDR3 regions were amplified from genomic DNA using the immunoSEQ Assay, a bias-controlled multiplex PCR. The published analysis was carried out like this. Within the assay, amplification of reference gene primers was used to estimate how many nucleated cells each sample contained. To quantify the absolute abundance of each unique TCRbeta CDR3 rearrangement, sequence reads were collapsed and filtered. For each sample, productive Simpson clonality was calculated as the square root of Simpson's diversity index over productive rearrangements. In TCRdb, the immuneACCESS table is reduced to in-frame sequences with V and J assigned. These tables do not hold every clone; where another copy was compared, an unresolved V gene accounts for under half, and the others remain unexplained. The V and J calls and clone size come from that table; D and trimming were worked out from the DNA. The sample yields about 39,000 clones; approximately 79% were counted once. The ten biggest clones cover around 20% of the sample.

The germline V gene sets CDR1 to ENHRY and CDR2 to SYGVKD. V is clipped by 7 bases and J by 5 bases, and the sequence between their germline boundaries is 9 bases long. From the cysteine up to the phenylalanine, the CDR3 has a length of 12 residues. Kept here is only the CDR3 DNA, which spans 36 bases and is read in frame from base 1. About this clone: There is no known antigen for this receptor. Base qualities are not provided; no much larger clone lies one nucleotide away.

Recombination linked TRBV10-3 to TRBJ2-4; the D gene is perhaps TRBD2, on 5 matching bases. Sequenced: peripheral blood. The TCR originated in a man between 70 and 80 years old with acute or convalescent COVID-19. The DNA is as follows: TGTGCCATCAATAACGGGGAAAACATTCAGTACTTC. Its protein is CAINNGENIQYF.